This TCR beta chain was documented in a study of regulatory T cells in long-lasting Graves disease (dated by TCRdb to about 2021). Study-wide context: Persistent Graves' disease meant more than 5 years of antithyroid drug treatment with TSH receptor autoantibodies that stayed positive. This study used TCR sequencing and RNA sequencing of peripheral blood to compare persistent Graves' disease patients against newly diagnosed Graves' disease patients. The study was registered as a clinical trial and conducted in China. TCR sequencing covered 13 persistent and around 20 newly diagnosed Graves' disease patients, around 35 samples in total. Persistent Graves' disease patients in the clinical cohort had taken antithyroid drugs for about 10.3 years on average.

Beyond this particular receptor, the publication reports: The study examined only peripheral blood because the primary lesion, thyroid tissue, could not be accessed. Only the TCR beta chain was sequenced and analyzed. As a limitation, the authors acknowledged that the small sample size may reduce accuracy. Preferential use of TRBV28, TRBJ1-2 and TRBJ2-5 was observed in persistent disease, whereas TRBV20-1 and TRBJ2-1 were favored in newly diagnosed disease. Persistent Graves' disease patients showed lower TCR Shannon entropy and fewer highly expanded clones than newly diagnosed patients, suggesting clonal expansion. Persistent patients shared more public clonotypes among themselves (2,741) than newly diagnosed patients did (approximately 970).

Explained via the paper, the time point label denotes: persistent/refractory GD, antithyroid drugs over 5 years with positive TRAb. RNA was extracted from PBMCs in TRIzol for both TCR sequencing and RNA sequencing. The diagnosis of Graves' disease followed American Thyroid Association guidelines. Patients were recruited from an endocrinology department in Xi'an, China. Each patient gave around 9.2 milliliters of peripheral blood, collected in an EDTA anticoagulant tube. Ficoll Paque Plus density gradient separation was used to isolate PBMCs, and no additional T cell sorting was done. An Agilent 2100 Bioanalyzer and agarose gel were used to check RNA quality, and a NanoDrop 2000 was used to measure RNA concentration. The junction shows trimming of 5 bases on V and 1 base on J, plus 8 bases between the germline ends. From the cysteine through the phenylalanine, the CDR3 covers 13 amino acids. Of the read, only the CDR3 DNA is kept; its 39 bases are in frame from base 1.

The library was generated by multiplex PCR. Sequencing relied on an Illumina HiSeq 4000. TCR beta libraries were built with iRepertoire HTBI primers and Arm-PCR amplification of CDR3 regions. PCR products were gel purified before sequencing. Concerning the study's data processing: Gene usage analysis of CDR3 amino acid clonotypes used the 62 TRBV and about 13 TRBJ segments found across samples. COPE and FqMerger were used to merge the filtered high-quality paired reads into contigs. BLAST was used to align contigs to IMGT TRBV, TRBD and TRBJ reference genes, and CDR3 was defined according to IMGT. Any clonotype with a frequency above 0.1% was counted as a highly expanded clone. Shannon entropy served as the measure of repertoire diversity, while the Gini coefficient captured V-J evenness. A clonotype was considered public if more than one individual shared it. TCRdb cleaned the public reads at Q25 with fastp, built clones with MiXCR and kept in-frame beta chains. Rows with one shared CDR3 protein collapse into an entry with the most common genes and DNA. TCRdb's processing, not the study's, gives the V and J calls here. In all, the sample holds over 350,000 distinct CDR3 sequences, and about a fifth of those were seen once. Of the sample, less than 25% is held by the ten largest clones.

A note on this clonotype: Its cognate antigen has yet to be identified. No per-base quality is available; no much larger clone lies one base away.

The sample was peripheral blood mononuclear cells (PBMCs), taken when the disease was refractory, from a patient treated with antithyroid drugs. This sequence was found in a female donor with Graves disease. The rearrangement combines TRBV12-3 or TRBV12-4 with TRBJ1-2, with the D gene not confidently named. The nucleotide sequence reads as follows: TGTGCCAGCAGTACAGAAGATAACTATGGCTACACCTTC. Its translation is CASSTEDNYGYTF.